This T cell receptor (beta chain) was captured by sequencing in a study of T cells in women clearing cervical HPV infection. With regard to this clone: The read terminates 3 residues ahead of where the CDR3 ends, so the germline J gene completes it.

The CDR3 spans 15 residues. Germline loops: CDR1 SGHAT, CDR2 FQDESV (reference sequence). With 1 base removed from V and 4 bases from J, the gap between germline ends came to 12 bases. The repertoire was sequenced with immunoSEQ multiplex PCR; TCRdb's copy has only in-frame clones and lacks some. The specimen's table records around 31,000 clones. The receptor's source is a woman between 18 and 70 years old with a cervical HPV16 infection that either progressed to CIN3+ or cleared (not recorded which). What was sequenced was blood buffy coat. The rearrangement joins TRBV11-1 to TRBJ2-3, with unresolved D. CDR3 protein: CASSLEWARPDTQYF. The DNA read from the CDR3 is TGTGCCAGCAGCTTAGAGTGGGCCAGACCAGATACG.